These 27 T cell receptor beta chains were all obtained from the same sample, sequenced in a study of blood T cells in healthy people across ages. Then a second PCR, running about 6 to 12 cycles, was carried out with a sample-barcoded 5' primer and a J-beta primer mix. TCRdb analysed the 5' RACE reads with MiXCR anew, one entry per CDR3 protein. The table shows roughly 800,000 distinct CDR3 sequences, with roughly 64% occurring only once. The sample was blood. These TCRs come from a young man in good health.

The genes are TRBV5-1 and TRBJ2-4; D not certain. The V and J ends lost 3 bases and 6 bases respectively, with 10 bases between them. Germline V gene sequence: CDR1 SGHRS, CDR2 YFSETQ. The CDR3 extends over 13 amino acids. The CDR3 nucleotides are TGCGCCAGCAGCTCTTCAAACGGAAACATTCAGTACTTC. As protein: CASSSSNGNIQYF.

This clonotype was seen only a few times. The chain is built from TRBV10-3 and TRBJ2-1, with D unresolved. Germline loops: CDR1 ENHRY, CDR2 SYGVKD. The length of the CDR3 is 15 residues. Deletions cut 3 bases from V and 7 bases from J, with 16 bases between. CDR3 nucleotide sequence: TGTGCCATCAGTGATGGCCAGTACGTGGAGAATGAGCAGTTCTTC. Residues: CAISDGQYVENEQFF.

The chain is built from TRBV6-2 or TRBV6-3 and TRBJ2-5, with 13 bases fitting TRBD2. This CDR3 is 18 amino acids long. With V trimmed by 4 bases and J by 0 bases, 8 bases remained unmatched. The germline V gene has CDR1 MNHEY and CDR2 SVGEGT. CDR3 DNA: TGTGCCAGCAGTTTCAGGACTAGCGGGGGCCTGTACCAAGAGACCCAGTACTTC. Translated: CASSFRTSGGLYQETQYF.

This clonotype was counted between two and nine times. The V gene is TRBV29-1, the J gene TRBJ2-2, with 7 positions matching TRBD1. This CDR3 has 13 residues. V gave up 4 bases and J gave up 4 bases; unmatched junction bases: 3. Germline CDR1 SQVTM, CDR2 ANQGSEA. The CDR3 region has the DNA TGCAGCGTTGGTTACAGGGGCACCGGGGAGCTGTTTTTT. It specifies CSVGYRGTGELFF.

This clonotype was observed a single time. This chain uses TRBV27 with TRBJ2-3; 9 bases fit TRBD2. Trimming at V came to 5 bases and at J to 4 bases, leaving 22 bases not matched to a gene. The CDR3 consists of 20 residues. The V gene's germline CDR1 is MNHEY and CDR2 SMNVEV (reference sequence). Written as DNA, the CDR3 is TGTGCCAGCAGTCCATTAAGTGCGGGAGGGCGAGGGGTCAACCCAGATACGCAGTATTTT. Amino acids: CASSPLSAGGRGVNPDTQYF.

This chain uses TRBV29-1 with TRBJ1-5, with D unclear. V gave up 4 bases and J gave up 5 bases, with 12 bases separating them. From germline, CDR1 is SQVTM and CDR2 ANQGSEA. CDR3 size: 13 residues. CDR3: CSVGRDLDQPQHF. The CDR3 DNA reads TGCAGCGTTGGGCGGGATTTAGATCAGCCCCAGCATTTT.

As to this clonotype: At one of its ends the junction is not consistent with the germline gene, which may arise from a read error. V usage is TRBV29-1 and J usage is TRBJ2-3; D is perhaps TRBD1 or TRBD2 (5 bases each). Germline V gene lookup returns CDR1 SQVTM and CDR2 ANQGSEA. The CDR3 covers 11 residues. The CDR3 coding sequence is TGCACCGTTTTGGGGGAGAATACGCAGTATTTT. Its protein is CTVLGENTQYF.

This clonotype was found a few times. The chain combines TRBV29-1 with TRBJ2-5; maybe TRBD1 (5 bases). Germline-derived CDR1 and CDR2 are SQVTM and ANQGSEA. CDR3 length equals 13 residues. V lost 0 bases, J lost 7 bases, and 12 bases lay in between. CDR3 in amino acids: CSVEEQDVGTQYF. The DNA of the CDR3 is TGCAGCGTTGAAGAACAGGACGTCGGGACCCAGTACTTC.

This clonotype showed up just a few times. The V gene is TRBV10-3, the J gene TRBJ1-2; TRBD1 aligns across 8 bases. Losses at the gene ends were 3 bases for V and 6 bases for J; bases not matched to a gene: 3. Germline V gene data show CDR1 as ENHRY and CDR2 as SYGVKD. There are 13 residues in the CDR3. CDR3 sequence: CAISDGQGHGYTF. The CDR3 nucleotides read TGTGCCATCAGTGATGGACAGGGCCATGGCTACACCTTC.

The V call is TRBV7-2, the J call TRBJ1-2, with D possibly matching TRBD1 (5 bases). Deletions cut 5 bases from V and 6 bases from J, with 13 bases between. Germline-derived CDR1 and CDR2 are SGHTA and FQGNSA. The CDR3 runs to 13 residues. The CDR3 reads CASSPTLRDGYTF. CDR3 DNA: TGTGCCAGCAGCCCAACGCTCAGGGATGGCTACACCTTC.

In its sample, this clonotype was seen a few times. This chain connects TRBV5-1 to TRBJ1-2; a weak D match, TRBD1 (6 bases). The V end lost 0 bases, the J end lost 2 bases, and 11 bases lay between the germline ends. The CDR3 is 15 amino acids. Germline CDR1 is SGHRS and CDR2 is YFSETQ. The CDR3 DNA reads TGCGCCAGCAGCTTGGTGGCAGGGGCGAACTATGGCTACACCTTC. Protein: CASSLVAGANYGYTF.

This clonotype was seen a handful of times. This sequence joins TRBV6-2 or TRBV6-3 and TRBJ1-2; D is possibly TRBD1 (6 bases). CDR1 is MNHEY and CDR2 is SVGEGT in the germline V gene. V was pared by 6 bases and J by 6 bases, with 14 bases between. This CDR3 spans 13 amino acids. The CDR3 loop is CASSRQEGDGYTF. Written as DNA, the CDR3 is TGTGCCAGCAGCAGACAGGAGGGCGATGGCTACACCTTC.

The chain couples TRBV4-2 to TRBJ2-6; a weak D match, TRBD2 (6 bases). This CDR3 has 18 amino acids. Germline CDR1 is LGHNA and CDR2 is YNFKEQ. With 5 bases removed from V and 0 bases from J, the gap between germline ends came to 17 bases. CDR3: CASSFSGPGPSGANVLTF. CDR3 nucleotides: TGTGCCAGCAGCTTCAGCGGGCCCGGACCCTCTGGGGCCAACGTCCTGACTTTC.

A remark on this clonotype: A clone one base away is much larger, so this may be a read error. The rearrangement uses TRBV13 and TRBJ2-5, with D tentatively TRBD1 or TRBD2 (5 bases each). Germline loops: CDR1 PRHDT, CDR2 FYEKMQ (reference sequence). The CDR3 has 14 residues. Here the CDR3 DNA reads TGTGCCAGCAGCAACCGGGACGCACTAGAGACCCGGTACTTC. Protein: CASSNRDALETRYF.

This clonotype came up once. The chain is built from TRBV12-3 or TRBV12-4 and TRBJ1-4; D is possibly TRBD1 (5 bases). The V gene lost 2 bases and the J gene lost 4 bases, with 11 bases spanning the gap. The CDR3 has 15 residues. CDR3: CASSLRGTFNEKLFF. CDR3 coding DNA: TGTGCCAGCAGTTTACGTGGGACCTTTAATGAAAAACTGTTTTTT.

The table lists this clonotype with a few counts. The CDR3: CASSPTQGQDYEQYF. CDR3 DNA: TGTGCCAGCAGCCCTACACAAGGACAGGACTACGAGCAGTACTTC. The chain recombines TRBV27 with TRBJ2-7, with 7 bases aligning to TRBD1. This CDR3 is 15 amino acids long. Germline V lookup: CDR1 MNHEY, CDR2 SMNVEV (reference sequence). V gave up 6 bases and J gave up 3 bases; unmatched junction bases: 11.

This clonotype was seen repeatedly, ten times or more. In DNA, the CDR3 is TGCAGCGCCAGGGACAGCTCCTACGAGCAGTACTTC. This codes for CSARDSSYEQYF. The V gene is TRBV29-1, the J gene TRBJ2-7; 7 bases match TRBD1. This CDR3 contains 12 residues. The ends lost 7 bases at V and 0 bases at J; junction bases unmatched: 3. The V gene's germline CDR1 is SQVTM and CDR2 ANQGSEA.

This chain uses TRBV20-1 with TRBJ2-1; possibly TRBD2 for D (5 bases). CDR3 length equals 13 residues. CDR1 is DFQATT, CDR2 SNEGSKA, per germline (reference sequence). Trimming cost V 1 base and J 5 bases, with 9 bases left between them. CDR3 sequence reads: CSARADGNNEQFF. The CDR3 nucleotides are TGCAGTGCTAGAGCGGACGGGAACAATGAGCAGTTCTTC.

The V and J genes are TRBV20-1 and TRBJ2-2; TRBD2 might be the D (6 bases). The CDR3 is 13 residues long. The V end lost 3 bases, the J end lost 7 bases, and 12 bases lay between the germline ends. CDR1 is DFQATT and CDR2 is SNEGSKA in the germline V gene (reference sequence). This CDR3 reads CSARRETIGELFF. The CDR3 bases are TGCAGTGCTAGGCGGGAAACGATCGGGGAGCTGTTTTTT.

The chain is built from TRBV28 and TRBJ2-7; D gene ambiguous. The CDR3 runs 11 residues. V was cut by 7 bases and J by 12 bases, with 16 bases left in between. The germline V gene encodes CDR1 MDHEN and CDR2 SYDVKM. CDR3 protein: CASTETAKVYF. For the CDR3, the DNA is TGTGCCAGCACCGAGACGGCCAAGGTGTACTTC.

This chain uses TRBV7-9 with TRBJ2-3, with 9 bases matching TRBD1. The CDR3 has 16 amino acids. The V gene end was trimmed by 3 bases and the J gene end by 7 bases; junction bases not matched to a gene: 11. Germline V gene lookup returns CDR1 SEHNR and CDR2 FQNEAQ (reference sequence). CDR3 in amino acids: CASSFPPGQGLNTQYF. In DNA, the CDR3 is TGTGCCAGCAGCTTCCCCCCGGGACAGGGTTTGAATACGCAGTATTTT.

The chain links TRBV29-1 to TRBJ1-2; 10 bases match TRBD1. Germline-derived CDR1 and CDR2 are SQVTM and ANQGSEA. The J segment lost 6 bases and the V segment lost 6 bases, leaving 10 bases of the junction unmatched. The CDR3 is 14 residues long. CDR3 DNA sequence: TGCAGCGTCCAAACCCGGACAGGGGGTAATGGCTACACCTTC. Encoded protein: CSVQTRTGGNGYTF.

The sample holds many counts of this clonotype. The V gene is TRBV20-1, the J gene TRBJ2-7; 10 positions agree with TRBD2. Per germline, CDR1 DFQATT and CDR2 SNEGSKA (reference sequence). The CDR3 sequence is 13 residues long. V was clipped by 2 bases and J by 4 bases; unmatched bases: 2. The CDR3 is CSARLAGDYEQYF. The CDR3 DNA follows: TGCAGTGCTAGACTAGCGGGGGATTACGAGCAGTACTTC.

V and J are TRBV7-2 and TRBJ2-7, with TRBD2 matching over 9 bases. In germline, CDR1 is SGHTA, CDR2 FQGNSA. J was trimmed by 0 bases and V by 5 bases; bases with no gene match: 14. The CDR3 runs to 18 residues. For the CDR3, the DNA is TGTGCCAGCAGCCCTGGACTAGCGAGAGAAACCGTCTCCTACGAGCAGTACTTC. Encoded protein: CASSPGLARETVSYEQYF.

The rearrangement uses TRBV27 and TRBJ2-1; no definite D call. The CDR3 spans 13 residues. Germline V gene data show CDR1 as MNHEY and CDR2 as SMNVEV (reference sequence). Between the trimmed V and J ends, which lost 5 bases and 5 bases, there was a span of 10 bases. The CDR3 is CASSVGTDNEQFF. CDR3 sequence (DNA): TGTGCCAGCAGTGTTGGAACAGACAATGAGCAGTTCTTC.

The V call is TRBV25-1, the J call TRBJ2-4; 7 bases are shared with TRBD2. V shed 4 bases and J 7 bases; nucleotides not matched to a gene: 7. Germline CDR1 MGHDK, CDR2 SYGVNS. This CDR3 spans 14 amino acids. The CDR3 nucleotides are TGTGCCAGCAGTGGGGAAGGGGAGGGCAACATTCAGTACTTC. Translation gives CASSGEGEGNIQYF.

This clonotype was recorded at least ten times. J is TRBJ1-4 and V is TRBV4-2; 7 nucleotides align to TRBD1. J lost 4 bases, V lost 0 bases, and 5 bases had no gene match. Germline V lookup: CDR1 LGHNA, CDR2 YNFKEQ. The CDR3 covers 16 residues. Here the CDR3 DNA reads TGTGCCAGCAGCCAAGATCCCACAGGGGTTAATGAAAAACTGTTTTTT. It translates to CASSQDPTGVNEKLFF.